This record looks at one TCR beta chain sequence and its context. The data derive from a study of tumor and adjacent non-tumor tissue in lung cancer. Study context: There were 11 to 13 adenocarcinoma, a couple of squamous cell carcinoma and 1 small cell lung cancer cases.

Three rounds of nested PCR, following a modified ARM-PCR protocol, produced the TCRbeta library. TCRdb fed the multiplex PCR reads into MiXCR, producing one record per CDR3 protein. The sample carries roughly 220,000 distinct CDR3 sequences, about 76% recorded once. RNA was extracted from bulk tissue without any cell sorting. V dropped 8 bases and J dropped 1; count of bases not matched to a gene: 5. This CDR3 has 16 amino acids. Germline V gene data show CDR1 as MNHNS and CDR2 as SASEGT. V usage is TRBV6-1 and J usage is TRBJ2-5; 15 bases line up with TRBD2. This sequence was found in a man aged 55-75 years with non-small cell lung cancer. Sequencing was performed on lung tumor tissue. This CDR3 reads CASGGTSGRTQETQYF. The CDR3 DNA reads as TGTGCCAGCGGAGGGACTAGCGGGAGGACCCAAGAGACCCAGTACTTC.